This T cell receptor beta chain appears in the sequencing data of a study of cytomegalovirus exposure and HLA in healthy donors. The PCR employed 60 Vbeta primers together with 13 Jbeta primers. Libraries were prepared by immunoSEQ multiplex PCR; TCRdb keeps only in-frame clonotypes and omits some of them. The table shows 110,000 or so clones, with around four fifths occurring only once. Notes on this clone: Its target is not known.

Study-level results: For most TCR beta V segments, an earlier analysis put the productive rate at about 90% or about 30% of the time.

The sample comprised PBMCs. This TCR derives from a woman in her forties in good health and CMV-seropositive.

This CDR3 reads CASSPGLAGGQETQYF. The CDR3 coding sequence is TGTGCCAGCAGCCCAGGACTAGCGGGGGGTCAAGAGACCCAGTACTTC. The chain has TRBV7-9 and TRBJ2-5; TRBD2 matches at 14 bases. Germline values: CDR1 SEHNR, CDR2 FQNEAQ (reference sequence). The V segment lost 5 bases and the J segment 2 bases; nucleotides outside the gene matches: 4. This CDR3 region has 16 residues.